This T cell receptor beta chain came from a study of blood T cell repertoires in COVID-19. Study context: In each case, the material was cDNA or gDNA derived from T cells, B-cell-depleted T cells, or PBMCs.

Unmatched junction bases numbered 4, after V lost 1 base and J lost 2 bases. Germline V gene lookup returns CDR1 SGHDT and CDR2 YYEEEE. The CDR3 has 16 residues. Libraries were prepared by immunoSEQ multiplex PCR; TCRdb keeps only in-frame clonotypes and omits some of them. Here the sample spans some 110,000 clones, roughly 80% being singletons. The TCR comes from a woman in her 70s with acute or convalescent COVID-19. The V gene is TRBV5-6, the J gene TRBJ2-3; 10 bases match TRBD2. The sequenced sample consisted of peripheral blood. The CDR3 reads CASSLSTSGVTDTQYF. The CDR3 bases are TGTGCCAGCAGCTTGTCTACTAGCGGGGTCACAGATACGCAGTATTTT.